This TCR beta chain was found in a study of T-cell memory formation after mild COVID-19. The V gene's germline CDR1 is SGHTA and CDR2 FQGNSA. The CDR3 length is 13 residues. Trimming pared 2 bases from V and 8 bases from J, leaving 12 bases between. The study's findings and limits: Largely, contracting CD4+ clones fell within CM and EM, and contracting CD8+ clones within EMRA. Specificity for SARS-CoV-2 was not confirmed among the second-wave clones peaking on day 37. CD4/CD8 balance characterized clones contracting day 15 to 85, and CD4+ skew characterized later expanders.

Only a few counts were recorded for this clonotype. The antigen is unknown. Researchers used 5'RACE with constant-segment primers to make TCR alpha and TCR beta cDNA libraries that carry sample barcodes and UMIs. A single record per CDR3 protein comes from TCRdb applying MiXCR to the 5' RACE reads. The profile shows 380,000 or so distinct CDR3 sequences, approximately 14% of them singletons. The source material was PBMCs or a T cell subset sorted from them (not recorded which). The source is a man between 18 and 29 years old who had mild COVID-19 (a few samples of this study predate the infection). Cell type and time point are not known. The chain employs TRBV7-2 and TRBJ1-2, with D perhaps matching TRBD1 (6 bases). This CDR3 is CASSLRFRGGYTF. CDR3 nucleotides: TGTGCCAGCAGCTTAAGGTTCAGGGGCGGCTACACCTTC.